This T cell receptor beta chain emerged from a study of blood T cell repertoires in COVID-19. Study as a whole: There were acute and convalescent COVID-19 samples, and they came from the United States, Italy and Spain. Nucleic acid was either cDNA or gDNA, and it came from T cells, B-cell-depleted T cells, or PBMCs.

In the original processing: Nucleated cell number was recorded as an estimate derived from reference gene primer amplification. Using immunoSEQ multiplex PCR, the repertoire was profiled, and TCRdb retains in-frame clones only, with some absent. Clone size and V and J calls were adopted from that table, with D and trimming inferred from the DNA. The sample holds some 250,000 clones, more than 85% seen once. Germline V gene lookup returns CDR1 SGHRS and CDR2 YFSETQ. This CDR3 is 14 amino acids long. V dropped 4 bases and J dropped 5; count of bases not matched to a gene: 5. The gene calls are TRBV5-1 and TRBJ2-2, with 7 bases aligning to TRBD1. Sequencing was carried out using peripheral blood. This sequence was found in a woman aged 70-85 years with active or convalescent COVID-19. The CDR3 spells CASSEKQGTGELFF. In nucleotides, the CDR3 is TGCGCCAGCAGCGAGAAACAGGGGACCGGGGAGCTGTTTTTT. Full variable domain (remainder filled in from reference TRBV5-1 and TRBJ2-2): KAGVTQTPRYLIKTRGQQVTLSCSPISGHRSVSWYQQTPGQGLQFLFEYFSETQRNKGNFPGRFSGRQFSNSRSEMNVSTLELGDSALYLCASSEKQGTGELFFGEGSRLTVL.